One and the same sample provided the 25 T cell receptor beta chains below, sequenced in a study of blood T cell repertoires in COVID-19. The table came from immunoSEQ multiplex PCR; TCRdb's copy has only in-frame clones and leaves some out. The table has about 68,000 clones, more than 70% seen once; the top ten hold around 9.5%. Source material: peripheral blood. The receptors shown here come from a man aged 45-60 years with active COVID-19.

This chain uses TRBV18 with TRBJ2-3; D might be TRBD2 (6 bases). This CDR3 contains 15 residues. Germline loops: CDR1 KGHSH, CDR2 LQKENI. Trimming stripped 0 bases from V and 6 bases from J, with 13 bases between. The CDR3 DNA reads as TGTGCCAGCTCACCACCCTCGGGGGTCCGGGATACGCAGTATTTT. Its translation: CASSPPSGVRDTQYF.

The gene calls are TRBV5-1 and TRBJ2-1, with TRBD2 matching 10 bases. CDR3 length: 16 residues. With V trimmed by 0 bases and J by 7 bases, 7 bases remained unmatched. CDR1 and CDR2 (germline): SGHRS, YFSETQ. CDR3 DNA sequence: TGCGCCAGCAGCTTGGCGAGCGGGGGGGTTAGTAATGAGCAGTTCTTC. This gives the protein CASSLASGGVSNEQFF.

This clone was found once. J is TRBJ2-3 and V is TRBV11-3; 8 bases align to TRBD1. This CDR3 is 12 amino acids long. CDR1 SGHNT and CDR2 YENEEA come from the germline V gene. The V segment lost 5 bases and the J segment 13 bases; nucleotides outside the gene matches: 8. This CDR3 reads CASSPGQGRKYF. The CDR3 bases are TGTGCCAGCAGCCCCGGACAGGGCCGAAAGTATTTT.

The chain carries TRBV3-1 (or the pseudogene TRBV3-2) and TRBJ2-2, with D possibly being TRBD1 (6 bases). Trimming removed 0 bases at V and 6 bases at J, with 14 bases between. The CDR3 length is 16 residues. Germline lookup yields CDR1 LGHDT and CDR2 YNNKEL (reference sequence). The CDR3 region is CASSQEWKDSAGELFF. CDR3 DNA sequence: TGTGCCAGCAGCCAAGAATGGAAGGACAGCGCCGGGGAGCTGTTTTTT.

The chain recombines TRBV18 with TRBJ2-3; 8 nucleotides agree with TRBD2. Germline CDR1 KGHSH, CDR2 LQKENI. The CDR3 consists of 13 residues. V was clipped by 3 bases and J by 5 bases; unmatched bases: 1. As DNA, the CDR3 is TGTGCCAGCTCACCGGCGGGGGGAGATACGCAGTATTTT. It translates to CASSPAGGDTQYF.

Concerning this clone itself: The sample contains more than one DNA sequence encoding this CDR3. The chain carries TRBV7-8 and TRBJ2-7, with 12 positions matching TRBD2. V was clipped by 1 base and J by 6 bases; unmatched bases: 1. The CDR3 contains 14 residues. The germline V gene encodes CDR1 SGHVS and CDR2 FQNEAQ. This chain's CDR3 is CASSLGLAGAEQYF. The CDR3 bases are TGTGCCAGCAGCTTAGGACTAGCGGGAGCCGAGCAGTACTTC.

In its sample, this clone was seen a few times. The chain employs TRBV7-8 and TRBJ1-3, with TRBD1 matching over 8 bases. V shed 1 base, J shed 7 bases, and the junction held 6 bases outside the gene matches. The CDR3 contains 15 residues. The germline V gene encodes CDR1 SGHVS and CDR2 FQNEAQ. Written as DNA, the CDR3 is TGTGCCAGCAGCTTAGGGACAGGGCGGAGGAACACCATATATTTT. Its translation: CASSLGTGRRNTIYF.

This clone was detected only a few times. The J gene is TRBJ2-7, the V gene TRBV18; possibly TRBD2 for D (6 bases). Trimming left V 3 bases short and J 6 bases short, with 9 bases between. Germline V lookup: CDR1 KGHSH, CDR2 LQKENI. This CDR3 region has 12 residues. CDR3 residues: CASSPGGGEQYF. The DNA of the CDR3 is TGTGCCAGCTCACCGGGGGGTGGCGAGCAGTACTTC.

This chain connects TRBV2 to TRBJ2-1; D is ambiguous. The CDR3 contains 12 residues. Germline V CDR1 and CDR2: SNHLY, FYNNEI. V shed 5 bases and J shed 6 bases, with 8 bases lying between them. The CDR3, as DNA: TGTGCCAGCAGTTTCCTAGTCAATGAGCAGTTCTTC. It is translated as CASSFLVNEQFF. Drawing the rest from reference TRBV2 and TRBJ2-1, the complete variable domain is EPEVTQTPSHQVTQMGQEVILRCVPISNHLYFYWYRQILGQKVEFLVSFYNNEISEKSEIFDDQFSVERPDGSNFTLKIRSTKLEDSAMYFCASSFLVNEQFFGPGTRLTVL.

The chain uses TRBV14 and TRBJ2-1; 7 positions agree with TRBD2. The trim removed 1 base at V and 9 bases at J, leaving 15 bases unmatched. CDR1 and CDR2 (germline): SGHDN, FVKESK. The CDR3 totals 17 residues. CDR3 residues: CASSQVVGGRRQGEQFF. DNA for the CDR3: TGTGCCAGCAGCCAAGTCGTCGGCGGGAGACGACAAGGTGAGCAGTTCTTC.

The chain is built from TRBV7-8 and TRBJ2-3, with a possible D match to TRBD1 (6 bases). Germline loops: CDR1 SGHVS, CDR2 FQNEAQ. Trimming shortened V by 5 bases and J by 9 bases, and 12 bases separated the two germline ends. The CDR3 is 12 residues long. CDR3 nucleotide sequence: TGTGCCAGCAGCCCCGACACAGGGACGCAGTATTTT. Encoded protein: CASSPDTGTQYF.

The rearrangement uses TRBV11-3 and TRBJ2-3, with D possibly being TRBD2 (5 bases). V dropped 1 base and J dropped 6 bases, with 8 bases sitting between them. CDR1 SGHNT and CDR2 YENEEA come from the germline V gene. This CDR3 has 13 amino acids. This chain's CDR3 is CASSLVREDTQYF. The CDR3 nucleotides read TGTGCCAGCAGCTTAGTAAGGGAGGATACGCAGTATTTT.

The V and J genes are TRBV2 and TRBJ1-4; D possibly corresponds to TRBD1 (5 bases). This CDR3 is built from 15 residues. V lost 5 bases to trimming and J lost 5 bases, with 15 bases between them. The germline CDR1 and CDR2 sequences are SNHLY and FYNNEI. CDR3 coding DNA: TGTGCCAGCAGTTCATGGCAGGGCGCCAATGAAAAACTGTTTTTT. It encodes CASSSWQGANEKLFF.

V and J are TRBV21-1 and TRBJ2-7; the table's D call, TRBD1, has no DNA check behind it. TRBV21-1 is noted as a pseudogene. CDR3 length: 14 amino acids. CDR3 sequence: CANLRDTGTYEQYF. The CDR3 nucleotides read TGTGCCAACCTACGGGACACTGGGACCTACGAGCAGTACTTC.

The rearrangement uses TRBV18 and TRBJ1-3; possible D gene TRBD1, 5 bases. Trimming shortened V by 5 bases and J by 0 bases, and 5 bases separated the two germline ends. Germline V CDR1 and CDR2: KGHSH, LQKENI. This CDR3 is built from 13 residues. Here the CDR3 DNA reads TGTGCCAGCTCAACAGGCTCTGGAAACACCATATATTTT. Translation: CASSTGSGNTIYF.

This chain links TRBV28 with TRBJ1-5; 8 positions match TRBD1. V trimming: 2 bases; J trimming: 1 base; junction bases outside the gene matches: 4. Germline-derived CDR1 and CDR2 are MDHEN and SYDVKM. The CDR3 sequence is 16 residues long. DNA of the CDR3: TGTGCCAGCAGTTTAGGACAGGGCGGGAGCAATCAGCCCCAGCATTTT. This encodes CASSLGQGGSNQPQHF.

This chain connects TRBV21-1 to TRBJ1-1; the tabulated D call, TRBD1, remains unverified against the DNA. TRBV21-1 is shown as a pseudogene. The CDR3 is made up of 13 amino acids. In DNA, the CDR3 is TGTGCCAGCAGAATACATTTGAACACTGAAGCTTTCTTT. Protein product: CASRIHLNTEAFF.

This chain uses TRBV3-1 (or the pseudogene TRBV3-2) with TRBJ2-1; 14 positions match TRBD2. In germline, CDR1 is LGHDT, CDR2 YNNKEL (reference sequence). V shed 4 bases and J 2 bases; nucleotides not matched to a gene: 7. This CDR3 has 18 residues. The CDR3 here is CASSPRLAGGFTYNEQFF. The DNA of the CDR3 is TGTGCCAGCAGCCCCCGACTAGCGGGAGGGTTCACCTACAATGAGCAGTTCTTC.

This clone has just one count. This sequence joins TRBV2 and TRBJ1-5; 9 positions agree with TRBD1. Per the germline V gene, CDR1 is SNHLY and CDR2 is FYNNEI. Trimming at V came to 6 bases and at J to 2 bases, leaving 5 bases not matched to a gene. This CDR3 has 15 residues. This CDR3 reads CASRETGGGNQPQHF. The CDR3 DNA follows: TGTGCCAGCAGGGAGACAGGGGGGGGCAATCAGCCCCAGCATTTT.

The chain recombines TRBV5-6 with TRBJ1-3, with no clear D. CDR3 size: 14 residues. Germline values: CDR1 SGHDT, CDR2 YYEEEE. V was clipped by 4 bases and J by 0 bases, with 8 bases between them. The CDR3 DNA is TGTGCCAGCAGCCTACCAAACTCTGGAAACACCATATATTTT. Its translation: CASSLPNSGNTIYF.

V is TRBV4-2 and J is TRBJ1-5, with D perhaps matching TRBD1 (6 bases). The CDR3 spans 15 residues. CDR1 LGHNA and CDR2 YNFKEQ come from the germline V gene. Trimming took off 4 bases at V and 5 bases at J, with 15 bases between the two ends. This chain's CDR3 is CASSRDRRGHQPQHF. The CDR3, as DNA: TGTGCCAGCAGCCGTGACAGGAGAGGACATCAGCCCCAGCATTTT.

CDR3: CASSRSTGGPNRYEQYF. Written as DNA, the CDR3 is TGTGCCAGCAGCAGAAGTACGGGAGGGCCGAATCGCTACGAGCAGTACTTC. The chain combines TRBV5-8 with TRBJ2-7; 8 bases agree with TRBD2. The CDR3 loop spans 17 amino acids. Trimming cost V 4 bases and J 3 bases; bases outside gene matches: 15. Germline V gene data show CDR1 as SGHTS and CDR2 as YDEGEE.

The CDR3 reads CASSFPRKGVNEQFF. For the CDR3, the DNA is TGTGCCAGCAGCTTCCCCCGAAAGGGGGTCAATGAGCAGTTCTTC. V and J are TRBV7-9 and TRBJ2-1, with a weak D call TRBD1 (6 bases). The germline CDR1 and CDR2 sequences are SEHNR and FQNEAQ (reference sequence). V lost 3 bases, J lost 6 bases, and 15 bases lay in between. The CDR3 loop spans 15 amino acids.

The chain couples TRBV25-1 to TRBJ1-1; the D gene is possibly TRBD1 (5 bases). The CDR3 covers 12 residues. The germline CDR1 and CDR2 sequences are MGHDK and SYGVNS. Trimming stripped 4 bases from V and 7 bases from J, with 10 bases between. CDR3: CASSGLTVEAFF. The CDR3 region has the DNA TGTGCCAGCAGTGGACTGACAGTTGAAGCTTTCTTT.

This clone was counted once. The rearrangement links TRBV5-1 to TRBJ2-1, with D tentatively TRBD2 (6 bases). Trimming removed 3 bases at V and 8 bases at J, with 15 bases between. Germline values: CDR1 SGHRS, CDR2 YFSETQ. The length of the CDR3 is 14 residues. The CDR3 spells CASSWPSETDEQFF. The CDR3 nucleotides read TGCGCCAGCAGCTGGCCTAGCGAAACGGATGAGCAGTTCTTC.